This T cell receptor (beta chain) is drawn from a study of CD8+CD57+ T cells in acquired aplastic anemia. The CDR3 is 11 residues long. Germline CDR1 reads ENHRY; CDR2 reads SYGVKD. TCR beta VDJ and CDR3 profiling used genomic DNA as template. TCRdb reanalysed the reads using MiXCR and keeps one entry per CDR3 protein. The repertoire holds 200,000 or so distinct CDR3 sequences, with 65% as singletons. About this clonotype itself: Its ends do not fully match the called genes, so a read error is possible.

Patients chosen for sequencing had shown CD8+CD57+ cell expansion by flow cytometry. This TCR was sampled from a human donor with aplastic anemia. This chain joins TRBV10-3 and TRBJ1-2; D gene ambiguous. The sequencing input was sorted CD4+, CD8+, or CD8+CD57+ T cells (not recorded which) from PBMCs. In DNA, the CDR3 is TGTGCCAGCAGTGAAATAACGGACTACACCTTC. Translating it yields CASSEITDYTF.